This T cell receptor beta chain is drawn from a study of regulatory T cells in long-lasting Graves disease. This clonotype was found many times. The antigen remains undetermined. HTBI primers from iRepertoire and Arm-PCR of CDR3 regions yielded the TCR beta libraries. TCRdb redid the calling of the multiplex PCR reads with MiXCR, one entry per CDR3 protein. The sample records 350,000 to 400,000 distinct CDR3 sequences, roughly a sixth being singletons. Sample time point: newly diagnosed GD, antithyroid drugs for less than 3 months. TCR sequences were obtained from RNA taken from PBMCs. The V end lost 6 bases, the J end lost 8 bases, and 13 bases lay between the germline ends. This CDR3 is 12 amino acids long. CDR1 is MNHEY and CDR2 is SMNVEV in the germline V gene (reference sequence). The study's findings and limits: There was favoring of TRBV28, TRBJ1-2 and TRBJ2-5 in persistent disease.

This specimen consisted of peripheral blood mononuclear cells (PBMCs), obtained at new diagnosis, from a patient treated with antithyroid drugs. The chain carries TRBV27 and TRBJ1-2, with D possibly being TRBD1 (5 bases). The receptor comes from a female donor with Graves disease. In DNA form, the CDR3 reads TGTGCCAGCAGCTTGGCTGGGGGGGGCTACACCTTC. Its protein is CASSLAGGGYTF.